This TCR beta chain was recovered during a study of beta chain features in type 1 diabetes. General observations from the study: TCRB CDR3 length was moderately but significantly reduced in all four CD4+ subsets of Type 1 diabetes patients. Whether TCRB rearrangement is influenced by HLA type was left unresolved in this analysis. Equally in patients and controls, PCR might preferentially amplify shorter templates. VDJ junctions sequenced from type 1 diabetes patients showed fewer insertions and more deletions.

As every portion of the isolated RNA was reverse transcribed, the sequencing read expressed TCRB transcripts. Here immunoSEQ multiplex PCR was the method, and the copy in TCRdb shows in-frame clones only, minus some. The sample has around 250,000 clones, about 15% seen once. By way of CD45RO/CCR7/CD25/CD127/CD95/CD27, the CD4+ regulatory, stem cell-like memory, central memory and naive cells were sorted. Germline CDR1 and CDR2: LGHNA and YNFKEQ. The V end lost 0 bases, the J end lost 0 bases, and 5 bases lay between the germline ends. The CDR3 contains 15 residues. There are a few counts of this clone. Antigen specificity is unknown.

The chain recombines TRBV4-2 with TRBJ2-2, with no clear D. Material for sequencing was naive CD4+ T cells from blood. This clonotype was obtained from a man aged 25-45 years with type 1 diabetes. This CDR3 is CASSQDRPNTGELFF. For the CDR3, the DNA is TGTGCCAGCAGCCAAGACAGGCCGAACACCGGGGAGCTGTTTTTT.